Shown below are 5 T cell receptor beta chains from a single sample sequenced in a study of blood T cell repertoires in COVID-19. Produced via immunoSEQ multiplex PCR; TCRdb's table is partial and in-frame only. The profile shows approximately 180,000 clones, 80% to 90% of them singletons. The specimen was peripheral blood. The receptors derive from a man aged 55 to 70 with acute or convalescent COVID-19.

This chain joins TRBV18 and TRBJ1-3; D is unresolved. The V end was cut by 1 base, the J end by 0 bases, with 16 bases between. Germline V gene data show CDR1 as KGHSH and CDR2 as LQKENI. This CDR3 is 18 amino acids long. The CDR3 spells CASSPLLGPGNSGNTIYF. The CDR3 region has the DNA TGTGCCAGCTCACCACTCCTGGGCCCCGGAAACTCTGGAAACACCATATATTTT.

This clone appeared once. The V call is TRBV7-3, the J call TRBJ2-7; weak D call: TRBD2 (6 bases). Germline V lookup: CDR1 SGHTA, CDR2 FQGTGA. This CDR3 is built from 14 residues. Trimming shortened V by 9 bases and J by 5 bases, and 20 bases separated the two germline ends. The CDR3 sequence: CAREAGTGGHEQYF. The CDR3 nucleotides read TGTGCCAGGGAAGCCGGGACCGGGGGTCACGAGCAGTACTTC.

This chain uses TRBV29-1 with TRBJ2-1; TRBD2 aligns across 8 bases. The CDR3 sequence is 16 residues long. V lost 6 bases to trimming and J lost 0 bases; unmatched junction nucleotides: 10. Per the germline V gene, CDR1 is SQVTM and CDR2 is ANQGSEA. The CDR3 DNA sequence: TGCAGCGTCGGCGGGGGGACACCTGGCTCCTACAATGAGCAGTTCTTC. Its translation is CSVGGGTPGSYNEQFF.

A note on this clone: The identical CDR3 is also encoded by other nucleotide sequences in the sample. The V gene is TRBV7-3, the J gene TRBJ2-1, with no clear D. The CDR3 runs to 13 residues. Trimming took 1 base from V and 7 from J, leaving 8 bases between them. Germline V lookup: CDR1 SGHTA, CDR2 FQGTGA. CDR3 protein: CASSLSSRNEQFF. In nucleotides, the CDR3 is TGTGCCAGCAGCTTAAGTTCCAGGAATGAGCAGTTCTTC.

This chain connects TRBV5-1 to TRBJ2-1; 13 bases match TRBD2. V shed 2 bases and J 7 bases; nucleotides not matched to a gene: 6. CDR3 size: 16 residues. Per the germline V gene, CDR1 is SGHRS and CDR2 is YFSETQ. The CDR3 DNA sequence: TGCGCCAGCAGCTTTCCAGGACTAGCGGGAGTGAATGAGCAGTTCTTC. Its protein product is CASSFPGLAGVNEQFF.